The clone carrying this T cell receptor beta chain was seen ten or more times. Its cognate antigen is unknown. Time point described: pre-sensitization, week 0. Treatment defined: therapeutic diphenylcyclopropenone sensitization with weekly scalp DPC. Unfractionated whole blood yielded the extracted total RNA. One entry per CDR3 protein results from TCRdb running MiXCR on the RACE reads. Found here are 80,000 to 95,000 distinct CDR3 sequences, around 10% of them singletons; the top ten hold around 3.6%. The data are from a study of human T cells and chemical hapten exposure. For the study at large: Per-sample TCR yield variation was attributed mainly to small pooled library volume differences. Overall study results and limits: TCRs at high frequency, those above 1 in 1000, did not change with DPC sensitization.

Germline CDR1 DFQATT, CDR2 SNEGSKA (reference sequence). The CDR3 length is 15 residues. V gave up 5 bases and J gave up 8 bases; unmatched junction bases: 14. This TCR was recovered from a woman in her thirties or forties with alopecia areata. Some clones in this sample may be carry-over from other donors' samples. Sequenced material: whole blood, taken in connection with sensitization to the hapten diphenylcyclopropenone (DPC). The chain links TRBV20-1 to TRBJ1-4; 7 nucleotides line up with TRBD1. The CDR3 coding sequence is TGCAGTGCTCGTTTCATTACAGGGGAGGACGAAAAACTGTTTTTT. This encodes CSARFITGEDEKLFF.